This is a list of T cell receptor beta chains from one sample in a study of blood T cell repertoires in COVID-19. The data were produced by immunoSEQ multiplex PCR, yet TCRdb's version contains in-frame clones alone and is incomplete. Of 190,000 or so clones listed, 90% were seen once; the top ten hold approximately 0.62%. The specimen sequenced was peripheral blood. These receptors were obtained from a man in his fifties with acute or convalescent COVID-19. CDR3s include the opening cysteine and the closing phenylalanine or tryptophan. Fields, in order: clone size, V gene, J gene, D gene, CDR3 DNA, CDR3 protein. The D gene is left open where the match is weak. The size field is filled for only some rows; it gives once, few, many or a size class.

-	TRBV5-6	TRBJ1-3	TRBD1	TGTGCCAGCAGCTTTATCAGGGGGGAGCCTGGAAACACCATATATTTT	CASSFIRGEPGNTIYF
-	TRBV15	TRBJ2-7	-	TGTGCCACCAGCAGAGTCCTAGAAAGCGAGCAGTACTTC	CATSRVLESEQYF
-	TRBV3-1/TRBV3-2	TRBJ1-3	TRBD1	TGTGCCAGCAGCCGGACAGGGTTGGATGGAAACACCATATATTTT	CASSRTGLDGNTIYF
-	TRBV3-1/TRBV3-2	TRBJ2-1	TRBD2	TGTGCCAGCAGCCACCCGACTAGCCCTCACAATGAGCAGTTCTTC	CASSHPTSPHNEQFF
-	TRBV18	TRBJ2-2	-	TGTGCCAGCTCCTCGAGGCTCTTCAACACCGGGGAGCTGTTTTTT	CASSSRLFNTGELFF
-	TRBV29-1	TRBJ1-2	-	TGCAGCGTCCAATCGGGACACCCTACGTATGGCTACACCTTC	CSVQSGHPTYGYTF
-	TRBV29-1	TRBJ1-2	-	TGCAGCGTTGAGGGGGAGGGCGTAGGCTATGGCTACACCTTC	CSVEGEGVGYGYTF
-	TRBV27	TRBJ1-6	-	TGTGCCAGCAGTTATCAGGGAACAGGTCTTTCACCCCTCCACTTT	CASSYQGTGLSPLHF
-	TRBV7-3	TRBJ2-1	TRBD2	TGTGCCAGCAGCTTAAAGGCATCTAGCGGGGGGGCCCATGAGCAGTTCTTC	CASSLKASSGGAHEQFF
once	TRBV5-6	TRBJ2-2	-	TGTGCCAGCAGCCCACGGCCCCTTACTAGCCGGGAGCTGTTTTTT	CASSPRPLTSRELFF
once	TRBV10-3	TRBJ1-5	-	TGTGCCATCAGTGGGGACACAAATCAGCCCCAGCATTTT	CAISGDTNQPQHF
once	TRBV9	TRBJ2-3	TRBD2	TGTGCCAGCAGCGTAGCTAGCGGAAATACGCAGTATTTT	CASSVASGNTQYF
-	TRBV5-1	TRBJ2-1	TRBD2	TGCGCCAGCAGCTTTACAGGGACTAGGGGGAACAATGAGCAGTTCTTC	CASSFTGTRGNNEQFF
-	TRBV6-6	TRBJ2-7	TRBD1	TGTGCCAGCAGTACCGGGACAGGGTCCGACGAGCAGTACTTC	CASSTGTGSDEQYF
-	TRBV7-9	TRBJ2-5	-	TGTGCCAGCAGCTCCAAAGAGACCCAGTACTTC	CASSSKETQYF
-	TRBV2	TRBJ2-1	TRBD2	TGTGCCAGCATAGAGAATAGCGGGAGCTCTGAGCAGTTCTTC	CASIENSGSSEQFF
-	TRBV7-3	TRBJ2-1	TRBD2	TGTGCCAGCAGCTTATCGGGACTAGCGGGAGGGATAAGACGCTCCTACAATGAGCAGTTCTTC	CASSLSGLAGGIRRSYNEQFF
-	TRBV7-2	TRBJ2-5	-	TGTGCCAGCAGCCCCCAGGGACTGGGAGAGACCCAGTACTTC	CASSPQGLGETQYF
-	TRBV18	TRBJ1-3	-	TGTGCCAGCTCACCGGGAGTTTCTGGAAACACCATATATTTT	CASSPGVSGNTIYF
-	TRBV2	TRBJ2-3	-	TGTGCCAGCAGTGACCTGAACGACTGTTGCACGCAGTATTTT	CASSDLNDCCTQYF
-	TRBV5-8	TRBJ2-5	TRBD2	TGTGCCAGCAGAATGCTAGCGGGAAAAGAGACCCAGTACTTC	CASRMLAGKETQYF
-	TRBV7-9	TRBJ1-1	TRBD1	TGTGCCAGCAGCCGACAGGGGACTGAAGCTTTCTTT	CASSRQGTEAFF
-	TRBV5-1	TRBJ2-2	-	TGCGCCAGCAGCTTGGTACCAGAGAACACCGGGGAGCTGTTTTTT	CASSLVPENTGELFF
-	TRBV7-2	TRBJ2-3	-	TGTGCCAGCAGCTTAGGGGGGCGCGGCAACACAGATACGCAGTATTTT	CASSLGGRGNTDTQYF
-	TRBV18	TRBJ2-1	TRBD2	TGTGCCAGCTCACCGCTGCTAGCGGGAGTAGGTAATGAGCAGTTCTTC	CASSPLLAGVGNEQFF
-	TRBV5-1	TRBJ1-6	TRBD1	TGCGCCAGCAGCCCAGGGGACAGGGACGATTCACCCCTCCACTTT	CASSPGDRDDSPLHF
-	TRBV29-1	TRBJ2-3	TRBD1	TGCAGCGTAGTCAGGGGGTTCCTCACGACAGATACGCAGTATTTT	CSVVRGFLTTDTQYF
-	TRBV6-5	TRBJ2-5	TRBD2	TGTGCCAGCAGTTACTCGGCTAGCGGGGGACCAGAGACCCAGTACTTC	CASSYSASGGPETQYF
-	TRBV6-2/TRBV6-3	TRBJ2-6	TRBD1	TGTGCCAGCAGTTATCAGGGGGCGCTTGGGGCCAACGTCCTGACTTTC	CASSYQGALGANVLTF
-	TRBV6-5	TRBJ1-5	-	TGTGCTTCAACTGCATCGGGGGTGGGCAATCAGCCCCAGCATTTT	CASTASGVGNQPQHF
-	TRBV7-3	TRBJ1-6	-	TGTGCCAGCAGCTCCCGACAGGACTCACCCCTCCACTTT	CASSSRQDSPLHF
-	TRBV7-2	TRBJ2-3	-	TGTGCCAGCAGCTTAGGCGGGACTAGCACAGATACGCAGTATTTT	CASSLGGTSTDTQYF